The 15 T cell receptor beta chains below all came from one sample that was sequenced in a study of T cells in Graves' hyperthyroidism and ophthalmopathy. It was RNA transcripts that yielded the amplified TCR beta CDR3 regions. HTBI primers were employed in a first-round RT-PCR of the TCR CDR3. In TCRdb, the multiplex PCR reads were re-called with MiXCR into one record per CDR3 protein. The sample lists roughly 300,000 distinct CDR3 sequences, approximately 26% occurring once. Sequencing input: blood. These receptors came from a man in his forties or fifties with Graves' hyperthyroidism that later progressed to Graves' ophthalmopathy.

This chain joins TRBV27 and TRBJ2-7; tentative D call: TRBD2 (6 bases). This CDR3 contains 15 residues. Germline loops: CDR1 MNHEY, CDR2 SMNVEV (reference sequence). V was shortened by 6 bases and J by 4 bases, with 19 bases between the two germline ends. The CDR3 protein is CASSPMAGSPYEQYF. CDR3 DNA: TGTGCCAGCAGCCCCATGGCGGGGTCGCCGTACGAGCAGTACTTC.

In this sample, this clonotype turned up many times. The chain couples TRBV9 to TRBJ2-5; D unclear. Trimming took off 0 bases at V and 2 bases at J, with 14 bases between the two ends. Germline V gives CDR1 SGDLS, CDR2 YYNGEE. The CDR3 consists of 16 residues. This chain's CDR3 is CASSVVAAGSQETQYF. CDR3 DNA: TGTGCCAGCAGCGTAGTGGCCGCAGGCTCACAAGAGACCCAGTACTTC.

In its sample, this clonotype was seen a few times. The rearrangement joins TRBV20-1 to TRBJ2-7; 13 bases fit TRBD2. The CDR3 is 16 residues long. Germline V CDR1 and CDR2: DFQATT, SNEGSKA (reference sequence). V dropped 2 bases and J dropped 3; count of bases not matched to a gene: 7. CDR3 sequence: CSARTGTSGKNYEQYF. DNA of the CDR3: TGCAGTGCTAGAACCGGGACTAGCGGGAAAAACTACGAGCAGTACTTC.

This clonotype was found many times. V gene TRBV11-3 combines with J gene TRBJ2-7; 9 positions match TRBD2. This CDR3 has 15 residues. Trimming removed 7 bases from V and 3 bases from J; junction bases left unmatched: 10. Germline CDR1 and CDR2: SGHNT and YENEEA. DNA of the CDR3: TGTGCCAGCACCCACCTTGCTAGCGGGAACTACGAGCAGTACTTC. Translating it yields CASTHLASGNYEQYF.

This clonotype was found many times. Here the CDR3 DNA reads TGTGCCAGCAGCCAAGATTACGGGACCTTCTCTGGAAACACCATATATTTT. This sequence encodes CASSQDYGTFSGNTIYF. This sequence joins TRBV14 and TRBJ1-3; D possibly corresponds to TRBD1 (5 bases). Germline assignment: CDR1 SGHDN and CDR2 FVKESK. Trimming took off 0 bases at V and 0 bases at J, with 12 bases between the two ends. The CDR3 contains 17 residues.

This clonotype was seen many times. The chain employs TRBV14 and TRBJ2-5; 11 nucleotides match TRBD2. The trim removed 2 bases at V and 4 bases at J, leaving 6 bases unmatched. The germline V gene encodes CDR1 SGHDN and CDR2 FVKESK. This CDR3 spans 16 amino acids. As DNA, the CDR3 is TGTGCCAGCAGCCAACCACTAGCGGGAGTTAGAGAGACCCAGTACTTC. It yields the protein CASSQPLAGVRETQYF.

This clonotype is labeled medium-sized. This rearrangement joins TRBV2 to TRBJ1-2; 8 nucleotides line up with TRBD1. Germline V gives CDR1 SNHLY, CDR2 FYNNEI. This CDR3 region has 13 residues. Trimming took 7 bases from V and 4 from J; bases not matched to a gene: 5. The CDR3 coding sequence is TGTGCCAGCACCGCTCAGGGGGCCTATGGCTACACCTTC. Translation: CASTAQGAYGYTF.

This clonotype was counted ten times or more. The genes are TRBV30 and TRBJ1-5; D may be TRBD1 (5 bases). V lost 3 bases and J 4 bases, leaving 19 bases between the germline ends. Germline V gives CDR1 GTSNPN, CDR2 SVGIG (reference sequence). This CDR3 region has 16 residues. The DNA for the CDR3 is TGTGCCTGGAGCAGCACCGGGACGGAGAGAAATCAGCCCCAGCATTTT. Translation: CAWSSTGTERNQPQHF.

The V and J genes are TRBV6-1 and TRBJ2-7; 9 bases fit TRBD1. Germline CDR1 reads MNHNS; CDR2 reads SASEGT. The CDR3 spans 14 residues. V lost 7 bases and J lost 4; bases outside the gene matches: 8. CDR3 bases: TGTGCCAGCAAGGCAGGACAGGGGATATACGAGCAGTACTTC. Residues: CASKAGQGIYEQYF.

The V and J genes are TRBV3-1 and TRBJ2-5, with D possibly called TRBD1 or TRBD2 (5 bases each). Between the trimmed V and J ends, which lost 4 bases and 2 bases, there was a span of 17 bases. The CDR3 loop spans 16 amino acids. Germline CDR1 LGHDT, CDR2 YNNKEL (reference sequence). In DNA, the CDR3 is TGTGCCAGCAGCCGGTCTGGGGGAGCCTTACAAGAGACCCAGTACTTC. Protein product: CASSRSGGALQETQYF.

V gene TRBV28 combines with J gene TRBJ2-7; 7 bases line up with TRBD2. Germline CDR1 MDHEN, CDR2 SYDVKM. V dropped 2 bases and J dropped 3; count of bases not matched to a gene: 7. The CDR3 sequence is 15 residues long. In nucleotides, the CDR3 is TGTGCCAGCAGTTTAGTGCGGGAGTACGGCTACGAGCAGTACTTC. This translates into CASSLVREYGYEQYF.

In its sample, this clonotype was seen many times. The chain uses TRBV7-8 and TRBJ1-2; TRBD1 matches 11 bases. The junction had 5 bases not matched to a gene; V was cut back by 4 bases and J by 4 bases. Germline CDR1 is SGHVS and CDR2 is FQNEAQ. The length of the CDR3 is 15 residues. CDR3 nucleotides: TGTGCCAGCAGCTCAGGACAGGGGGCGCTCTATGGCTACACCTTC. Translated: CASSSGQGALYGYTF.

This sequence joins TRBV2 and TRBJ2-5, with 7 bases aligning to TRBD1. Germline V gene lookup returns CDR1 SNHLY and CDR2 FYNNEI. V trimming: 9 bases; J trimming: 0 bases; junction bases outside the gene matches: 4. The length of the CDR3 is 13 residues. Written as DNA, the CDR3 is TGTGCCAGAACAGGGGAATACCAAGAGACCCAGTACTTC. This translates into CARTGEYQETQYF.

In its sample, this clonotype was seen many times. The chain recombines TRBV20-1 with TRBJ2-1; D tentatively fits TRBD1 or TRBD2 (5 bases each). The CDR3 runs to 13 residues. V was cut by 6 bases and J by 3 bases, with 12 bases left in between. Looked up from germline, CDR1 is DFQATT and CDR2 is SNEGSKA (reference sequence). The CDR3 DNA reads as TGCAGTGCCAGGGACCCTAACTACAATGAGCAGTTCTTC. Encoded protein: CSARDPNYNEQFF.

At least ten counts were recorded for this clonotype. The chain links TRBV2 to TRBJ1-1; a weak D match, TRBD1 (5 bases). CDR3 length equals 13 residues. Per germline, CDR1 SNHLY and CDR2 FYNNEI. V shed 9 bases and J shed 0 bases, with 11 bases lying between them. In DNA form, the CDR3 reads TGTGCCAGTCAGGGAGGAATGAACACTGAAGCTTTCTTT. Its translation: CASQGGMNTEAFF.